The T cell receptor beta chain described here comes from a study of Tregs in tolerant kidney transplant recipients. Study-wide points: Activated donor B cell expansion appeared to reveal the most relevant donor-specific TCRbeta repertoire.

Unstimulated Tregs (CD4+CD25+CD127-) and CD4+CD25- non-Tregs were sorted from PBMCs. A remark on this clone: Antigen specificity is unknown.

This table comes from immunoSEQ multiplex PCR, and its TCRdb copy is limited to in-frame clones, with some not included. The sample has around 16,000 clones, around 90% seen once; the top ten hold 10% to 15%. V lost 1 base, J lost 5 bases, and 12 bases lay in between. CDR1 and CDR2 (germline): SGHNT, YENEEA. This CDR3 spans 15 amino acids. The sequencing input was CD8+ T cells from blood. This receptor was identified in a human donor in good health. The chain employs TRBV11-3 and TRBJ2-1, with a possible D match to TRBD2 (6 bases). CDR3 sequence: CASSLGGERDNEQFF. The DNA of the CDR3 is TGTGCCAGCAGCTTAGGCGGGGAACGGGACAATGAGCAGTTCTTC.